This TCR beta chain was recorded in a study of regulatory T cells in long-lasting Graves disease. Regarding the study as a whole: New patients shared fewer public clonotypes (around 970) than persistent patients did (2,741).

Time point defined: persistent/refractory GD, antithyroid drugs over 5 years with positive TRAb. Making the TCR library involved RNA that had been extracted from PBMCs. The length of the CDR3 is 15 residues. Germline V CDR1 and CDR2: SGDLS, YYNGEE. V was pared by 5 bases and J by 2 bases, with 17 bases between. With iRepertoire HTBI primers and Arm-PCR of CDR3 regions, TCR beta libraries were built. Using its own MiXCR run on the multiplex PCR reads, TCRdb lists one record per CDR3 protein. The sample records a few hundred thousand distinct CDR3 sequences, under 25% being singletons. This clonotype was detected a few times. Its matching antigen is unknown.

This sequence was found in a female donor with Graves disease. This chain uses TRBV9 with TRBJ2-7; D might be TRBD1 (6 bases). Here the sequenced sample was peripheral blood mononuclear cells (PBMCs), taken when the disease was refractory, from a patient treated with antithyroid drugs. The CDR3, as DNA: TGTGCCAGCAGTGCTCTCGGGACAAACCCCTACGAGCAGTACTTC. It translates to CASSALGTNPYEQYF.